This TCR beta chain stems from a study of blood T cell repertoires in COVID-19. About the research overall: Italy, Spain and the United States were the sources of the convalescent and acute COVID-19 samples. Sources were T cells, B-cell-depleted T cells, or PBMCs; the material itself was cDNA or gDNA.

This clone occurred a few times. V shed 4 bases and J shed 6 bases, with 16 bases lying between them. CDR1 and CDR2 from the germline V gene are LGHDT and YNNKEL (reference sequence). The length of the CDR3 is 14 residues. As handled by the study authors: Reference gene primer amplification in the assay estimated nucleated cell counts. Assay: immunoSEQ multiplex PCR; the TCRdb copy retains only in-frame clones and omits some. V, J and clone size reflect that table, while D and trimming were determined from the DNA. The data show about 120,000 clones, with roughly nine tenths seen just once and around 30% held by the top ten.

Input material: peripheral blood. This TCR was sampled from a man between 65 and 80 years old with active or convalescent COVID-19. The chain couples TRBV3-1 (or the pseudogene TRBV3-2) to TRBJ2-7, with a possible D match to TRBD1 (8 bases). The CDR3 DNA sequence: TGTGCCAGCAGCCGAAACACAGGGGGGGGCGAGCAGTACTTC. It is translated as CASSRNTGGGEQYF.